What follows are 17 T cell receptor beta chains derived from one specimen sequenced in a study of early T cells in non-severe SARS-CoV-2 infection. TCRdb reprocessed the 5' RACE reads via MiXCR and lists one record per CDR3 protein. The repertoire holds 50,000 to 70,000 distinct CDR3 sequences, more than 8.5% seen once, with approximately 18% in the top ten. Sequenced input: whole blood. The receptors derive from an adult who was a healthcare worker with PCR-confirmed SARS-CoV-2 infection or an uninfected control (not recorded which).

This clonotype has a handful of counts. V and J are TRBV7-9 and TRBJ2-4, with D unresolved. The ends were cut back, 5 bases at V and 4 bases at J, with 3 bases in the middle. CDR1 is SEHNR and CDR2 is FQNEAQ in the germline V gene (reference sequence). The CDR3 extends over 11 amino acids. CDR3 sequence reads: CASSSKNIQYF. The CDR3 DNA is TGTGCCAGCAGCAGTAAAAACATTCAGTACTTC.

The chain joins TRBV3-1 to TRBJ2-3, with D perhaps TRBD2 (6 bases). Germline values: CDR1 LGHDT, CDR2 YNNKEL (reference sequence). The V end lost 0 bases, the J end lost 4 bases, and 17 bases lay between the germline ends. CDR3 length: 17 amino acids. The CDR3 is CASSQDLYGRGADTQYF. As DNA, the CDR3 is TGTGCCAGCAGCCAAGATTTGTACGGGAGAGGAGCAGATACGCAGTATTTT.

This clonotype came up many times. The genes are TRBV7-2 and TRBJ1-2; 7 bases fit TRBD1. The CDR3 loop spans 12 amino acids. From germline, CDR1 is SGHTA and CDR2 FQGNSA. V lost 5 bases to trimming and J lost 11 bases; unmatched junction nucleotides: 8. Here the CDR3 DNA reads TGTGCCAGCAGCGGGGGGGACAGACCATACACCTTC. Its translation: CASSGGDRPYTF.

This clonotype was counted at least ten times. This chain joins TRBV29-1 and TRBJ1-1, with TRBD1 as a possible D gene (6 bases). Per germline, CDR1 SQVTM and CDR2 ANQGSEA. V was cut by 4 bases and J by 7 bases, with 13 bases left in between. This CDR3 has 12 amino acids. The CDR3 region has the DNA TGCAGCGTTGGGGGTTACAGGGATGAAGCTTTCTTT. Translation gives CSVGGYRDEAFF.

This clonotype is a singleton in its sample. This may arise from a read error, as a much more abundant clone is one base away. The chain joins TRBV12-3 or TRBV12-4 to TRBJ2-7; TRBD1 aligns across 8 bases. This CDR3 has 14 residues. In nucleotides, the CDR3 is TGTGCCCGCAGTGACAGGGGTTCGTCCTACGAGCAGTACTTC. This codes for CARSDRGSSYEQYF.

This clonotype was recorded many times. The chain is built from TRBV28 and TRBJ1-4; D is unclear. V dropped 5 bases and J dropped 2 bases, with 15 bases sitting between them. The germline V gene encodes CDR1 MDHEN and CDR2 SYDVKM. This CDR3 comprises 16 residues. The CDR3 DNA reads TGTGCCAGCAGTGCCGCCCATGCTGCTACTAATGAAAAACTGTTTTTT. Residues: CASSAAHAATNEKLFF.

The gene calls are TRBV5-1 and TRBJ2-2; perhaps TRBD1 as D (6 bases). CDR3 length: 15 amino acids. The germline V gene encodes CDR1 SGHRS and CDR2 YFSETQ. The germline V and J ends were trimmed by 4 bases and 5 bases, with 15 bases remaining between them. CDR3 sequence: CASSPSAQGTGELFF. DNA of the CDR3: TGCGCCAGCAGCCCGAGTGCACAGGGTACCGGGGAGCTGTTTTTT.

This clonotype was seen at least ten times. The chain carries TRBV14 and TRBJ1-2; D is unresolved. The V gene's germline CDR1 is SGHDN and CDR2 FVKESK. Trimming left V 4 bases short and J 3 bases short, with 9 bases between. The CDR3 consists of 13 residues. CDR3 coding DNA: TGTGCCAGCAGCCCTGAACTTTACTATGGCTACACCTTC. Translation: CASSPELYYGYTF. Looking up the rest from reference TRBV14 and TRBJ1-2 gives the full variable domain: EAGVTQFPSHSVIEKGQTVTLRCDPISGHDNLYWYRRVMGKEIKFLLHFVKESKQDESGMPNNRFLAERTGGTYSTLKVQPAELEDSGVYFCASSPELYYGYTFGSGTRLTVV.

The V call is TRBV12-3 or TRBV12-4, the J call TRBJ2-7, with no clear D. The CDR3 runs to 11 residues. Deletions cut 6 bases from V and 6 bases from J, with 9 bases between. The CDR3 bases are TGTGCCAGCAGCATTGCAGGCGAGCAGTACTTC. Its translation: CASSIAGEQYF.

The rearrangement joins TRBV12-3 or TRBV12-4 to TRBJ1-1; D possibly corresponds to TRBD1 (5 bases). V lost 3 bases and J lost 8, with 10 bases in between. The CDR3 extends over 12 amino acids. CDR3 loop: CASSFFGDEAFF. The CDR3 DNA reads as TGTGCCAGCAGTTTTTTTGGGGACGAAGCTTTCTTT.

V gene TRBV6-2 or TRBV6-3 combines with J gene TRBJ2-2, with a possible D match to TRBD2 (5 bases). The germline V gene encodes CDR1 MNHEY and CDR2 SVGEGT. CDR3 size: 15 residues. Trimming removed 2 bases from V and 7 bases from J, with 14 bases in between. CDR3 in amino acids: CASSYGYPRDGELFF. DNA for the CDR3: TGTGCCAGCAGTTACGGCTACCCTCGGGACGGGGAGCTGTTTTTT.

This clonotype occurred many times. V and J are TRBV7-9 and TRBJ2-2; D is unclear. Deletions cut 7 bases from V and 1 base from J, with 13 bases between. Germline V lookup: CDR1 SEHNR, CDR2 FQNEAQ (reference sequence). The CDR3 consists of 15 residues. CDR3 DNA: TGTGCCAGCAAGAGTGGTGGCGAGAACACCGGGGAGCTGTTTTTT. It encodes CASKSGGENTGELFF.

V is TRBV28 and J is TRBJ1-6; 9 positions agree with TRBD1. Germline V CDR1 and CDR2: MDHEN, SYDVKM. The CDR3 has 14 amino acids. V shed 6 bases and J 9 bases; nucleotides not matched to a gene: 6. CDR3 coding DNA: TGTGCCAGCAGACCGGGACAGGGTGGTTCACCCCTCCACTTT. It yields the protein CASRPGQGGSPLHF.

This clonotype was observed at least ten times. V and J are TRBV7-3 and TRBJ1-1; D is unresolved. The V gene lost 5 bases and the J gene lost 1 base, with 8 bases spanning the gap. Germline CDR1 and CDR2: SGHTA and FQGTGA. The CDR3 covers 13 residues. CDR3 nucleotides: TGTGCCAGCAGCCCTACGGAGAACACTGAAGCTTTCTTT. This encodes CASSPTENTEAFF.

In its sample, this clonotype was seen many times. The rearrangement joins TRBV7-2 to TRBJ2-3, with D maybe TRBD2 (5 bases). V gave up 0 bases and J gave up 6 bases, with 13 bases separating them. Germline V gene sequence: CDR1 SGHTA, CDR2 FQGNSA. This CDR3 is 15 amino acids long. For the CDR3, the DNA is TGTGCCAGCAGCTTAGCGGCCGTACGCGGGGATACGCAGTATTTT. Translating it yields CASSLAAVRGDTQYF. The whole variable domain, filled in from reference TRBV7-2 and TRBJ2-3, reads GAGVSQSPSNKVTEKGKDVELRCDPISGHTALYWYRQSLGQGLEFLIYFQGNSAPDKSGLPSDRFSAERTGGSVSTLTIQRTQQEDSAVYLCASSLAAVRGDTQYFGPGTRLTVL.

There are many counts of this clonotype. The V gene is TRBV9, the J gene TRBJ2-7, with TRBD2 matching over 8 bases. Unmatched junction bases numbered 4, after V lost 5 bases and J lost 3 bases. Germline assignment: CDR1 SGDLS and CDR2 YYNGEE. This CDR3 region has 13 residues. For the CDR3, the DNA is TGTGCCAGCAGTTCGGCGGGAGGCTACGAGCAGTACTTC. Amino acids: CASSSAGGYEQYF.

V usage is TRBV19 and J usage is TRBJ2-2; D not certain. Between the trimmed V and J ends, which lost 8 bases and 6 bases, there was a span of 4 bases. The CDR3 sequence is 10 residues long. CDR1 LNHDA and CDR2 SQIVND come from the germline V gene (reference sequence). The CDR3 loop is CASGAGELFF. As DNA, the CDR3 is TGTGCCAGTGGTGCCGGGGAGCTGTTTTTT.